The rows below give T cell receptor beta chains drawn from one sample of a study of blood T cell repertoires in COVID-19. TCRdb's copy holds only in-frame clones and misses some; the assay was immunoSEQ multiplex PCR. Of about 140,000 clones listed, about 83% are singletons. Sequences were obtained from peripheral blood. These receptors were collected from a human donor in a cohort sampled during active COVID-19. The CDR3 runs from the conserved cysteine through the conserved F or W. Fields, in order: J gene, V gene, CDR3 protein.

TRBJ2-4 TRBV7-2 CASSLLAAKNIQYF
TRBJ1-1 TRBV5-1 CASSSTGFTNTEAFF
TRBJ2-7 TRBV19 CASSHGRAGSEQYF
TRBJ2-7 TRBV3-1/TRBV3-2 CASSHQRDSGEQYF
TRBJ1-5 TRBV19 CASSIGGRRGQPQHF
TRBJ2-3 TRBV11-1 CASSTRAGMTDTQYF
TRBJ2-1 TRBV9 CASSVVTSGYNEQFF
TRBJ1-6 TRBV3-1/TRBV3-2 CASSLHGGSSYNSPLHF
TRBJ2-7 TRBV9 CASSADLGTSGYSYEQYF
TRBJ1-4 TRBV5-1 CASNFEGAVGEKLFF
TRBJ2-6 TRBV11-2 CASSPLSNVLTF
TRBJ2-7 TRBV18 CASSPSGTVSYEQYF
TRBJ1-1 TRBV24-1 CATSPTGEAFF
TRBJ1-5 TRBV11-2 CASSLGQGSDQPQHF
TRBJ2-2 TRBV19 CASSIYPRNTGELFF
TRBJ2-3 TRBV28 CASSPTSGQSTDTQYF
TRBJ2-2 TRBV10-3 CAISETGQGKGTGELFF
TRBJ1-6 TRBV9 CASSVGGENSPLHF
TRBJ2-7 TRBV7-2 CASSLAGRRDEQYF
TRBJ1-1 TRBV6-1 CASSEEQGLWGTEAFF
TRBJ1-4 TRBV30 CAWSEGRGLGYEKLFF
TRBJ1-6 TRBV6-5 CAGGGRSYNSPLHF
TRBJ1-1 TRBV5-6 CASSLTGGGGTEAFF
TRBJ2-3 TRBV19 CASTPSPAGLGDTQYF
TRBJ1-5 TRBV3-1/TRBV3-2 CASRGGASNQPQHF
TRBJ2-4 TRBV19 CASSMGFQGNIQYF
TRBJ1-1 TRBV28 CASSPRGGVTEAFF
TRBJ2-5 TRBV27 CASVREGAKRGLETQYF
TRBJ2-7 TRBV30 CAWSRTSGSYEQYF
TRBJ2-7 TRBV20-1 CSARSYEQYF
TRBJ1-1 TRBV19 CASSIGTGRNTEAFF
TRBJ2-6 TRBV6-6 CASSSGFSPGANVLTF
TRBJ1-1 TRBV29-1 CSVVGTLRTEAFF
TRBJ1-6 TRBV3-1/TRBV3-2 CASSQEYRAYNSPLHF
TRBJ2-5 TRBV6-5 CASSYRGAQKGETQYF
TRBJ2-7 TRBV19 CASSPGTGGFYEQYF
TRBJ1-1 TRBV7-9 CASSLAAIPSEAFF
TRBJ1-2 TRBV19 CASSSIGINYGYTF
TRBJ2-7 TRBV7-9 CASSLRAGGDEQYF
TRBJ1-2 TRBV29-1 CSAENTRGHGYTF
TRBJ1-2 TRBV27 CASSPTGTVGYTF
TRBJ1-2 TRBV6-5 CASSKFMDSPYGYTF
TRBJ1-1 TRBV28 CASRVTGEKAFF
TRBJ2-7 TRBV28 CASRTPGGGDYEQYF
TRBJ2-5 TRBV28 CASSPQGETQYF
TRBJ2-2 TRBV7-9 CASSYPGQGLTGELFF
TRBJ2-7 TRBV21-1 CASSKVGDRADYEQYF
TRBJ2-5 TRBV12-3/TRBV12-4 CASSLVQEGTQYF